Shown below are 6 T cell receptor beta chains from a single sample sequenced in a study of memory CD4+ T cells and cytomegalovirus serostatus. Data came from immunoSEQ multiplex PCR; TCRdb stores just in-frame clones and leaves some out. The data hold more than 35,000 clones, with roughly 78% observed a single time. The sort gate was single viable CD3+CD4+CD8-CD45RO+ cells for memory CD4+ T cells. The specimen was memory CD4+ T cells from blood. These receptors all come from an adult in good health and CMV-seronegative.

The genes are TRBV19 and TRBJ2-3; a weak D match, TRBD1 (6 bases). The CDR3 spans 14 residues. Trimming took off 8 bases at V and 0 bases at J, with 12 bases between the two ends. Germline CDR1 is LNHDA and CDR2 is SQIVND (reference sequence). In nucleotides, the CDR3 is TGTGCCAGTCGATTTGGGGGCAGCACAGATACGCAGTATTTT. Protein: CASRFGGSTDTQYF.

The DNA for the CDR3 is TGCGCCAGCAGCTTGGCGCGTAACTATGGCTACACCTTC. Its protein product is CASSLARNYGYTF. V usage is TRBV5-1 and J usage is TRBJ1-2, with D unresolved. The germline V gene encodes CDR1 SGHRS and CDR2 YFSETQ. The CDR3 has 13 residues. The V gene lost 0 bases and the J gene lost 1 base, with 4 bases spanning the gap.

The rearrangement joins TRBV2 to TRBJ2-5; D unclear. V was clipped by 4 bases and J by 2 bases, with 8 bases between them. This CDR3 has 13 residues. The germline V gene has CDR1 SNHLY and CDR2 FYNNEI. CDR3 bases: TGTGCCAGCAGTGGAACGCAGCAAGAGACCCAGTACTTC. This gives the protein CASSGTQQETQYF.

This rearrangement joins TRBV5-1 to TRBJ1-1, with TRBD1 matching over 9 bases. The germline gives CDR1 SGHRS, CDR2 YFSETQ. The CDR3 covers 16 residues. Trimming took 3 bases from V and 1 from J; bases not matched to a gene: 7. CDR3 nucleotide sequence: TGCGCCAGCAGCTCCCCGGGACAGGGAAAGAACACTGAAGCTTTCTTT. It encodes CASSSPGQGKNTEAFF.

The V call is TRBV30, the J call TRBJ1-6; tentative D call: TRBD1 (5 bases). The CDR3 loop spans 15 amino acids. V gave up 4 bases and J gave up 0 bases, with 10 bases separating them. Germline V lookup: CDR1 GTSNPN, CDR2 SVGIG (reference sequence). The CDR3 DNA reads TGTGCCTGGAAATCCGGGGGCTCCTATAATTCACCCCTCCACTTT. This gives the protein CAWKSGGSYNSPLHF.

This sequence joins TRBV29-1 and TRBJ2-2; D is unclear. The germline V and J ends were trimmed by 4 bases and 1 base, with 13 bases remaining between them. CDR1 and CDR2 (germline): SQVTM, ANQGSEA. This CDR3 is built from 15 residues. The CDR3 region has the DNA TGCAGCGTTGTGGCGGCCTCCGTGAACACCGGGGAGCTGTTTTTT. This translates into CSVVAASVNTGELFF.